The clone carrying this TCR beta chain has only a few counts. This specimen belongs to a study of regulatory T cells in long-lasting Graves disease. Library construction for TCR beta used iRepertoire HTBI primers and Arm-PCR of CDR3 regions. TCRdb redid the calling of the multiplex PCR reads with MiXCR, one entry per CDR3 protein. The table includes 650,000 to 700,000 distinct CDR3 sequences, 25% to 35% detected once. Germline V gives CDR1 LNHDA, CDR2 SQIVND (reference sequence). The V end was cut by 5 bases, the J end by 3 bases, with 13 bases between. The length of the CDR3 is 14 residues. Time point here: persistent/refractory GD, antithyroid drugs over 5 years with positive TRAb. TCR sequences were obtained from RNA taken from PBMCs.

This chain joins TRBV19 and TRBJ1-2; D remains unclear. The source is a female donor with Graves disease. This material consisted of peripheral blood mononuclear cells (PBMCs), taken when the disease was refractory, from a patient treated with antithyroid drugs. The CDR3 loop reads CASSPRLTDYGYTF. In nucleotides, the CDR3 is TGTGCCAGTAGTCCGAGACTGACTGACTATGGCTACACCTTC. The full variable domain, rest sourced from reference TRBV19 and TRBJ1-2, is DGGITQSPKYLFRKEGQNVTLSCEQNLNHDAMYWYRQDPGQGLRLIYYSQIVNDFQKGDIAEGYSVSREKKESFPLTVTSAQKNPTAFYLCASSPRLTDYGYTFGSGTRLTVV.